These T cell receptor beta chains were read from a single sample in a study of PD-1 blockade in classical Hodgkin lymphoma. Libraries were prepared by immunoSEQ multiplex PCR; TCRdb keeps only in-frame clonotypes and omits some of them. Found here are about 85,000 clones, around 90% of them singletons; the top ten hold about 2.7%. The starting material was peripheral blood mononuclear cells (PBMCs), obtained before the second cycle of nivolumab. The receptors shown here come from a human donor with classical Hodgkin lymphoma. The CDR3 runs from the conserved cysteine through the conserved F or W. The D gene is left open where the match is weak. The size of a clone is reported for some rows only, either as once, few or many, or as a class for expanded clones.

TRBV28,TRBJ2-5,.,.,CASSFQTGIATQYF,TGTGCCAGCAGCTTCCAGACAGGTATTGCGACCCAGTACTTC
TRBV9,TRBJ2-3,TRBD1,.,CASSPFDRGNTDTQYF,TGTGCCAGCAGCCCCTTTGACAGGGGAAACACAGATACGCAGTATTTT
TRBV27,TRBJ2-7,.,.,CASTGVGGEQYF,TGTGCCAGCACCGGAGTAGGGGGAGAGCAGTACTTC
TRBV6-1,TRBJ1-5,.,.,CASSTDSNQPQHF,TGTGCCAGCTCCACAGATAGCAATCAGCCCCAGCATTTT
TRBV27,TRBJ2-7,TRBD2,.,CASAIAGRIYEQYF,TGTGCCAGCGCCATAGCGGGAAGGATCTACGAGCAGTACTTC
TRBV10-3,TRBJ2-1,TRBD2,.,CAITNGGTYNEQFF,TGTGCCATCACCAACGGGGGGACCTACAATGAGCAGTTCTTC
TRBV10-3,TRBJ2-3,.,.,CAIKPFSSLGTDTQYF,TGTGCCATCAAACCCTTTAGCTCTTTGGGGACAGATACGCAGTATTTT
TRBV28,TRBJ2-7,.,.,CASKTGIYEQYF,TGTGCCAGCAAAACAGGGATATACGAGCAGTACTTC
TRBV30,TRBJ1-3,.,few,CAWSVRRSGNTIYF,TGTGCCTGGAGTGTACGAAGGTCTGGAAACACCATATATTTT
TRBV18,TRBJ2-7,TRBD1,.,CASSPRGTGVNSYEQYF,TGTGCCAGCTCACCACGTGGGACAGGGGTAAACTCCTACGAGCAGTACTTC
TRBV7-9,TRBJ1-5,TRBD1,.,CASSWDRANQPQHF,TGTGCCAGCAGCTGGGACAGGGCCAATCAGCCCCAGCATTTT
TRBV19,TRBJ2-1,.,.,CASSISALPTGNEQFF,TGTGCCAGTAGTATAAGTGCCCTACCCACTGGGAATGAGCAGTTCTTC
TRBV5-5,TRBJ2-3,.,.,CASSLEASSDTQYF,TGTGCCAGCAGCTTGGAGGCTAGTTCAGATACGCAGTATTTT
TRBV2,TRBJ1-5,.,.,CASSERFWQGGQPQHF,TGTGCCAGCAGTGAAAGGTTTTGGCAGGGTGGTCAGCCCCAGCATTTT
TRBV6-1,TRBJ2-5,.,once,CASSELSQETQYF,TGTGCCAGCAGTGAGTTAAGCCAAGAGACCCAGTACTTC
TRBV2,TRBJ2-7,TRBD1,.,CASSARDREKEQYF,TGTGCCAGCAGTGCGCGGGACAGGGAGAAAGAGCAGTACTTC
TRBV10-3,TRBJ2-1,.,.,CAISDRGGKGSYNEQFF,TGTGCCATCAGTGATCGTGGGGGGAAGGGCTCCTACAATGAGCAGTTCTTC
TRBV25-1,TRBJ2-3,.,.,CASSAQRLTDTQYF,TGTGCCAGCAGTGCCCAGCGACTCACAGATACGCAGTATTTT
TRBV29-1,TRBJ1-2,TRBD1,.,CSVEDKDRADYGYTF,TGCAGCGTTGAAGATAAGGACAGGGCGGACTATGGCTACACCTTC
TRBV9,TRBJ2-7,.,.,CASSAGWGFEQYF,TGTGCCAGCAGCGCCGGATGGGGGTTCGAGCAGTACTTC
TRBV30,TRBJ2-7,.,.,CAWRMFGTNYEQYF,TGTGCCTGGAGGATGTTTGGGACCAACTACGAGCAGTACTTC
TRBV5-8,TRBJ1-3,.,.,CASSLAGGPGNTIYF,TGTGCCAGCAGCTTGGCCGGGGGTCCTGGAAACACCATATATTTT
TRBV5-4,TRBJ1-4,TRBD1,.,CASSLAGDRYEKLFF,TGTGCCAGCAGCTTGGCCGGGGACAGATACGAAAAACTGTTTTTT
TRBV5-1,TRBJ1-2,.,.,CASSLEQGGKVYGYTF,TGCGCCAGCAGCTTGGAACAGGGCGGAAAGGTCTATGGCTACACCTTC
TRBV21-1,TRBJ2-1,.,.,CASSGPPTSGRALSDEQFF,TGTGCCAGCAGCGGACCGCCGACTAGCGGGAGGGCCCTAAGCGATGAGCAGTTCTTC
TRBV15,TRBJ2-6,TRBD1,.,CASGQGAGGANVLTF,TGTGCCTCTGGACAGGGGGCTGGTGGGGCCAACGTCCTGACTTTC
TRBV28,TRBJ2-5,.,.,CASSFSRPMYLQETQYF,TGTGCCAGCAGTTTCAGCCGACCTATGTATCTCCAAGAGACCCAGTACTTC
TRBV29-1,TRBJ1-2,.,.,CSVEIGGFGGYTF,TGCAGCGTTGAAATAGGGGGGTTTGGTGGCTACACCTTC
TRBV28,TRBJ2-1,TRBD2,.,CASSLKLAGTEQFF,TGTGCCAGCAGTTTAAAACTAGCGGGAACTGAGCAGTTCTTC
TRBV19,TRBJ2-4,.,.,CASSMILGGEAKNIQYF,TGTGCCAGTAGTATGATTTTGGGGGGTGAGGCCAAAAACATTCAGTACTTC
TRBV2,TRBJ2-5,.,once,CASSEGRGQETQYF,TGTGCCAGCAGTGAAGGGAGGGGGCAAGAGACCCAGTACTTC
TRBV27,TRBJ2-5,.,.,CASVAAETQYF,TGTGCCAGCGTAGCGGCTGAGACCCAGTACTTC